This TCR beta chain comes out of a study of T-cell reconstitution after alpha-beta-depleted transplantation in children. The length of the CDR3 is 14 residues. Per the germline V gene, CDR1 is SGDLS and CDR2 is YYNGEE. Trimming left V 3 bases short and J 0 bases short, with 9 bases between. The authors prepared the TCRbeta library with unique molecular identifiers. TCRdb itself ran the PCR reads through MiXCR, one entry per CDR3 protein. There are a few hundred thousand distinct CDR3 sequences in the sample; 27% occur only once, and under 45% lies in the top ten. In its sample, this clonotype was seen a few times.

The sample was PBMCs, taken before TCRalphabeta/CD19-depleted stem cell transplant. The genes are TRBV9 and TRBJ1-2, with TRBD1 as a possible D gene (6 bases). This sequence originates from a boy younger than two with Wiskott-Aldrich syndrome, due to receive a stem cell transplant. CDR3: CASSGQEANYGYTF. For the CDR3, the DNA is TGTGCCAGCAGCGGACAGGAGGCTAACTATGGCTACACCTTC. Complete variable domain (other parts from reference TRBV9 and TRBJ1-2): DSGVTQTPKHLITATGQRVTLRCSPRSGDLSVYWYQQSLDQGLQFLIQYYNGEERAKGNILERFSAQQFPDLHSELNLSSLELGDSALYFCASSGQEANYGYTFGSGTRLTVV.